Below, 6 T cell receptor beta chains from the same sample are listed, as sequenced in a study of T-cell memory formation after mild COVID-19. TCRdb passed the 5' RACE reads through MiXCR, listing each CDR3 protein once. The sample lists tens of thousands of distinct CDR3 sequences; over 6.5% were seen once. The sequenced sample was PBMCs or a T cell subset sorted from them (not recorded which). The receptors stem from an adult who had mild COVID-19 (a few samples of this study predate the infection). Cell type and time point are not known.

This clonotype was observed at least ten times. The chain recombines TRBV3-1 with TRBJ1-6; no clear D gene. Germline CDR1 and CDR2: LGHDT and YNNKEL (reference sequence). CDR3 length equals 13 residues. The V end lost 5 bases, the J end lost 7 bases, and 9 bases lay between the germline ends. The CDR3 region has the DNA TGTGCCAGCAGCGAGGACGGGAATTCACCCCTCCACTTT. Protein product: CASSEDGNSPLHF.

The table lists this clonotype with many counts. DNA for the CDR3: TGCGCCAGCAGCTTGTCGGCCAGCCAAGAGACCCAGTACTTC. Protein product: CASSLSASQETQYF. The chain links TRBV5-1 to TRBJ2-5; D gene ambiguous. CDR1 and CDR2 (germline): SGHRS, YFSETQ. Trimming cost V 1 base and J 1 base, with 8 bases left between them. This CDR3 is built from 14 residues.

In this sample, this clonotype turned up a few times. V gene TRBV5-1 combines with J gene TRBJ2-3; D may be TRBD2 (6 bases). Germline CDR1 and CDR2: SGHRS and YFSETQ. V was cut by 5 bases and J by 4 bases, with 11 bases left in between. The CDR3 sequence is 13 residues long. For the CDR3, the DNA is TGCGCCAGCAGGCGCGGGGACCCAGATACGCAGTATTTT. It specifies CASRRGDPDTQYF. Based on the CDR3 plus reference TRBV5-1 and TRBJ2-3, the full variable domain is KAGVTQTPRYLIKTRGQQVTLSCSPISGHRSVSWYQQTPGQGLQFLFEYFSETQRNKGNFPGRFSGRQFSNSRSEMNVSTLELGDSALYLCASRRGDPDTQYFGPGTRLTVL.

This clonotype was detected ten times or more. The chain recombines TRBV6-5 with TRBJ2-7; 9 bases are a match to TRBD1. The germline gives CDR1 MNHEY, CDR2 SVGAGI. CDR3 length: 15 residues. V lost 6 bases and J lost 1; bases outside the gene matches: 7. CDR3 bases: TGTGCCAGCAGCGACAGGGGGATAGGTTCCTACGAGCAGTACTTC. This codes for CASSDRGIGSYEQYF.

The sample holds many counts of this clonotype. The V call is TRBV2, the J call TRBJ2-5, with 9 bases matching TRBD1. The V and J ends lost 7 bases and 1 base, in that order; junction bases with no gene match: 7. Germline CDR1 and CDR2: SNHLY and FYNNEI. The CDR3 loop spans 15 amino acids. CDR3 sequence (DNA): TGTGCCAGCACCGCCATGACAGGGGGCCAAGAGACCCAGTACTTC. It yields the protein CASTAMTGGQETQYF.

This clonotype was found many times. V gene TRBV5-5 combines with J gene TRBJ2-3; D not resolved. The germline gives CDR1 SGHKS, CDR2 YYEKEE (reference sequence). The CDR3 runs 12 residues. V was shortened by 2 bases and J by 5 bases, with 6 bases between the two germline ends. Here the CDR3 reads CASSFSRDTQYF. Here the CDR3 DNA reads TGTGCCAGCAGCTTTTCGAGAGATACGCAGTATTTT.